This T cell receptor (beta chain) was documented in a study of T cell responses to AZD1222 COVID-19 vaccine. In the study overall: Pooled together were second doses at about 4 or about 12 weeks.

Points on this clone: Its matching antigen is unknown.

Study outcomes and limitations: Close to half of all spike-specific TCRs reportedly target regions of the variants that are unmutated.

The V end lost 5 bases, the J end lost 7 bases, and 17 bases lay between the germline ends. The CDR3 is made up of 14 amino acids. CDR1 MNHEY and CDR2 SVGAGI come from the germline V gene. Generated by immunoSEQ multiplex PCR, the TCRdb table keeps only in-frame clones and is missing some. This sample has about 54,000 clones, with about 86% found just once. The sequenced sample was peripheral blood, obtained on day 0 of AZD1222 vaccination. V usage is TRBV6-5 and J usage is TRBJ1-2, with a possible D match to TRBD1 (6 bases). This TCR was sampled from an adult in good health. The CDR3 DNA follows: TGTGCCAGCAGTCCCCAGGGAGGGGGAGGTGGCTACACCTTC. Translation gives CASSPQGGGGGYTF.